This T cell receptor beta chain was profiled in a study of T cells in Graves' hyperthyroidism and ophthalmopathy. Stability of Graves' hyperthyroidism was defined as absent ophthalmopathy progression within 18 months. Among the patients, aged 18 to 65, hyperthyroidism was newly diagnosed and had lasted under 2 months. From RNA transcripts, TCR beta CDR3 regions were amplified. HTBI primers drove first-round RT-PCR of the TCR CDR3. In TCRdb, the multiplex PCR reads were re-called with MiXCR into one record per CDR3 protein. The sample has a few hundred thousand distinct CDR3 sequences, under 60% seen once. Trimming pared 5 bases from V and 7 bases from J, leaving 15 bases between. Germline CDR1 SGHTA, CDR2 FQGNSA. This CDR3 spans 14 amino acids. This clonotype has at least ten counts. The antigen is unknown. Findings and limits, study-wide: Most thyroid-expanded clonotypes above 0.001 were also found in blood. Progression to ophthalmopathy was predicted a median of 6.5 months early.

The chain joins TRBV7-2 to TRBJ1-5; tentatively, D is TRBD1 (5 bases). The material sequenced was peripheral blood or thyroid tissue (not recorded which). This clonotype was sampled from a woman aged 18 to 35 with Graves' hyperthyroidism. The CDR3 loop reads CASSPGAGGQPQHF. CDR3 sequence (DNA): TGTGCCAGCAGCCCAGGCGCTGGGGGACAGCCCCAGCATTTT.